Listed below are T cell receptor beta chains from one sample, sequenced in a study of T cells in Graves' hyperthyroidism and ophthalmopathy. TCRdb redid the calling of the multiplex PCR reads with MiXCR, one entry per CDR3 protein. The repertoire has 550,000 to 600,000 distinct CDR3 sequences, around 42% of them found once; the top ten carry roughly 19%. Sequencing input: peripheral blood or thyroid tissue (not recorded which). Receptor source: an adult woman with Graves' disease, either hyperthyroidism or ophthalmopathy (not recorded which). CDR3s include the opening cysteine and the closing phenylalanine or tryptophan. D genes are given only for firm matches. Expanded clones are given a class, and other clones once, few, many or no size at all.

V: TRBV12-3/TRBV12-4; D: NA; size: NA; J: TRBJ1-6; CDR3: CASSWPGLGSPLHF; DNA: TGTGCCAGCAGTTGGCCGGGACTTGGTTCACCCCTCCACTTT
V: TRBV10-2; D: NA; size: NA; J: TRBJ1-2; CDR3: CASSENRVVDGYTF; DNA: TGCGCCAGCAGTGAGAACAGGGTAGTAGATGGCTACACCTTC
V: TRBV7-2; D: NA; size: NA; J: TRBJ2-5; CDR3: CASSRLPMDEQETQYF; DNA: TGTGCCAGCAGTCGACTCCCGATGGACGAGCAAGAGACCCAGTACTTC
V: TRBV28; D: NA; size: NA; J: TRBJ1-5; CDR3: CASASTGLNQPQHF; DNA: TGTGCCAGCGCGTCAACAGGTTTAAATCAGCCCCAGCATTTT
V: TRBV7-8; D: TRBD2; size: NA; J: TRBJ2-7; CDR3: CASELIAGVPYEQYF; DNA: TGTGCCAGCGAACTCATAGCGGGAGTCCCCTACGAGCAGTACTTC
V: TRBV5-8; D: TRBD1; size: many; J: TRBJ2-2; CDR3: CASRSHRGERTGELFF; DNA: TGTGCCAGCAGGTCTCACAGGGGGGAGAGGACCGGGGAGCTGTTTTTT
V: TRBV13; D: NA; size: many; J: TRBJ1-4; CDR3: CASSRVDRRGEKLFF; DNA: TGTGCCAGCAGCCGGGTGGACCGAAGGGGAGAAAAACTGTTTTTT
V: TRBV6-5; D: NA; size: NA; J: TRBJ1-2; CDR3: CARRQGVYGYTF; DNA: TGTGCTAGGCGGCAGGGAGTTTATGGCTACACCTTC
V: TRBV19; D: NA; size: NA; J: TRBJ1-5; CDR3: CASRSGVINQPQHF; DNA: TGTGCCAGTAGATCAGGGGTAATCAATCAGCCCCAGCATTTT
V: TRBV7-6; D: TRBD1; size: NA; J: TRBJ1-6; CDR3: CANSQTGVDSPLHF; DNA: TGTGCCAACAGTCAAACAGGGGTGGATTCACCCCTCCACTTT
V: TRBV7-2; D: TRBD1; size: NA; J: TRBJ2-7; CDR3: CASSLEGQGLYEQYF; DNA: TGTGCCAGCAGCTTAGAGGGACAGGGCTTGTACGAGCAGTACTTC
V: TRBV13; D: NA; size: many; J: TRBJ2-5; CDR3: CASSHGGRVETQYF; DNA: TGTGCCAGCAGCCATGGGGGGCGCGTGGAGACCCAGTACTTC
V: TRBV4-1; D: NA; size: many; J: TRBJ1-6; CDR3: CASSTSLTSYNSPLHF; DNA: TGCGCCAGCAGCACCTCACTGACCTCCTATAATTCACCCCTCCACTTT
V: TRBV20-1; D: NA; size: NA; J: TRBJ1-1; CDR3: CSVGWGGTEAFF; DNA: TGCAGCGTAGGATGGGGGGGCACTGAAGCTTTCTTT
V: TRBV5-6; D: TRBD2; size: few; J: TRBJ2-2; CDR3: CASSYNGLAVNTGELFF; DNA: TGTGCCAGCAGCTACAATGGACTAGCGGTGAACACCGGGGAGCTGTTTTTT
V: TRBV9; D: TRBD1; size: many; J: TRBJ2-5; CDR3: CASSDRGSIETQYF; DNA: TGTGCCAGCAGCGACAGGGGCAGCATCGAGACCCAGTACTTC